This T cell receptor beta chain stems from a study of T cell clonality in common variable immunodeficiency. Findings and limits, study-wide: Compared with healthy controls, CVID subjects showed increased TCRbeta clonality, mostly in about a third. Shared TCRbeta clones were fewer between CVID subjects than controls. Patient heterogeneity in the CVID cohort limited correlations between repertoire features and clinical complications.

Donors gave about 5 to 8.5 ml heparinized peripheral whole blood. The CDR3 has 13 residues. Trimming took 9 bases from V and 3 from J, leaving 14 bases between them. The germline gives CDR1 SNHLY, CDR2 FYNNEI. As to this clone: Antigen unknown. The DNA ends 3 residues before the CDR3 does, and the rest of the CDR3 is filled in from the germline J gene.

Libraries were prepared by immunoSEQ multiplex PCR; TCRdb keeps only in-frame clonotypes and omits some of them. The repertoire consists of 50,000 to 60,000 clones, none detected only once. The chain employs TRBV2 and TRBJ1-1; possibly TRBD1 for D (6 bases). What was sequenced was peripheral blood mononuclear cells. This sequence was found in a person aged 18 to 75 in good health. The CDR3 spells CASRTDTYTEAFF. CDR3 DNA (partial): TGTGCCAGTAGGACAGATACATACACTGAA.